The 27 T cell receptor beta chains presented below share a single source sample, sequenced in a study of blood T cells in healthy people across ages. Using a J-beta primer mix together with a sample-barcoded 5' primer, a second PCR was run for roughly 6 to 12 cycles. MiXCR, applied by TCRdb to the 5' RACE reads, yields one record per CDR3 protein. The sample lists roughly 800,000 distinct CDR3 sequences, 58% occurring once. The sample consisted of blood. These receptors were obtained from a man aged 25 to 40 in good health.

The chain carries TRBV20-1 and TRBJ2-5, with a weak D call TRBD1 (8 bases). Germline lookup yields CDR1 DFQATT and CDR2 SNEGSKA (reference sequence). Trimming took off 6 bases at V and 5 bases at J, with 16 bases between the two ends. The CDR3 sequence is 13 residues long. The CDR3, as DNA: TGCAGTGCCCGCTCACAGGGGGGGGAGACCCAGTACTTC. Protein sequence: CSARSQGGETQYF.

This rearrangement joins TRBV6-5 to TRBJ2-5; TRBD1 or TRBD2 may be the D gene (5 bases each). This CDR3 contains 13 residues. Germline values: CDR1 MNHEY, CDR2 SVGAGI. V shed 9 bases and J shed 2 bases, with 13 bases lying between them. The CDR3 loop reads CASWGNQQETQYF. For the CDR3, the DNA is TGTGCCAGTTGGGGGAACCAACAAGAGACCCAGTACTTC.

The rearrangement links TRBV27 to TRBJ2-2; tentatively, D is TRBD1 or TRBD2 (6 bases each). Trimming pared 10 bases from V and 2 bases from J, leaving 14 bases between. The CDR3 is 14 residues long. Germline lookup yields CDR1 MNHEY and CDR2 SMNVEV (reference sequence). In nucleotides, the CDR3 is TGTGCCACCGGCTGGGGGGCCAACACCGGGGAGCTGTTTTTT. Amino acids: CATGWGANTGELFF.

The rearrangement joins TRBV20-1 to TRBJ2-3; TRBD1 matches at 8 bases. Trimming cost V 5 bases and J 5 bases; bases outside gene matches: 12. The germline gives CDR1 DFQATT, CDR2 SNEGSKA (reference sequence). The CDR3 spans 15 residues. For the CDR3, the DNA is TGCAGTGCTCACCGAATGACAGGGGAGGTAGATACGCAGTATTTT. As protein: CSAHRMTGEVDTQYF.

This clonotype has more than one count but fewer than ten. Just one base apart from a much larger clone, this may be a read error. The chain has TRBV12-3 or TRBV12-4 and TRBJ1-5, with D hard to call. Trimming pared 5 bases from V and 0 bases from J, leaving 5 bases between. CDR3 length: 13 amino acids. CDR3 in DNA: TGTGCCAGCAGTAAGAATAGCAATCAGCCCCAGCATTTT. It is translated as CASSKNSNQPQHF.

This clonotype was seen more than once but under ten times. This chain uses TRBV29-1 with TRBJ2-7, with no clear D. V was pared by 1 base and J by 6 bases, with 10 bases between. From germline, CDR1 is SQVTM and CDR2 ANQGSEA. The CDR3 contains 12 residues. The CDR3 spells CSVEATTGEQYF. The CDR3 DNA is TGCAGCGTTGAAGCCACTACGGGCGAGCAGTACTTC.

The chain couples TRBV6-4 to TRBJ2-1; the match to TRBD2 covers 9 bases. CDR3 size: 14 residues. Germline CDR1 MRHNA, CDR2 SNTAGT. V lost 8 bases, J lost 7 bases, and 9 bases stayed unmatched. CDR3 sequence: CASSHSGRSNEQFF. As DNA, the CDR3 is TGTGCCAGCTCACACAGCGGGAGGTCGAATGAGCAGTTCTTC.

CDR3 loop: CASSLVGINEQFF. CDR3 sequence (DNA): TGTGCCAGCAGCTTGGTAGGCATCAATGAGCAGTTCTTC. V gene TRBV5-6 combines with J gene TRBJ2-1; D is unresolved. Germline assignment: CDR1 SGHDT and CDR2 YYEEEE. Between the trimmed V and J ends, which lost 0 bases and 6 bases, there was a span of 7 bases. This CDR3 is built from 13 residues.

The chain links TRBV6-1 to TRBJ2-7; tentative D call: TRBD2 (6 bases). The end of the DNA aligns better with TRBJ2-5, so the J call may be wrong. Germline CDR1 is MNHNS and CDR2 is SASEGT. This CDR3 contains 13 residues. CDR3 residues: CASSGAGLETQYF. The CDR3 DNA follows: TGTGCCAGCAGTGGGGCGGGACTAGAGACCCAGTACTTC.

The CDR3 DNA is TGTGCCAGCAGCCAAATGGCAGCCAGCTCCTACAATGAGCAGTTCTTC. The encoded protein is CASSQMAASSYNEQFF. The chain combines TRBV3-1 with TRBJ2-1, with D hard to call. The CDR3 has 16 amino acids. The ends were cut back, 2 bases at V and 0 bases at J, with 11 bases in the middle. Germline V gene sequence: CDR1 LGHDT, CDR2 YNNKEL (reference sequence).

This chain joins TRBV3-1 and TRBJ1-6, with 10 positions matching TRBD1. There are 17 residues in the CDR3. The germline V gene encodes CDR1 LGHDT and CDR2 YNNKEL (reference sequence). The V gene end was trimmed by 5 bases and the J gene end by 7 bases; junction bases not matched to a gene: 11. The CDR3: CASSFYLPGQGNSPLHF. The CDR3 DNA follows: TGTGCCAGCAGCTTTTATTTGCCGGGACAGGGGAATTCACCCCTCCACTTT.

This clonotype was detected only a few times. The genes are TRBV20-1 and TRBJ1-6; tentatively, D is TRBD1 (6 bases). The V end was cut by 4 bases, the J end by 0 bases, with 10 bases between. Germline loops: CDR1 DFQATT, CDR2 SNEGSKA (reference sequence). This CDR3 comprises 15 residues. DNA of the CDR3: TGCAGTGCTACCACAGGGAGCTCCTATAATTCACCCCTCCACTTT. It specifies CSATTGSSYNSPLHF.

The chain employs TRBV29-1 and TRBJ2-1; 7 nucleotides line up with TRBD2. Per the germline V gene, CDR1 is SQVTM and CDR2 is ANQGSEA. J lost 4 bases, V lost 7 bases, and 7 bases had no gene match. The CDR3 has 13 amino acids. DNA for the CDR3: TGCAGCGGGCGGGAGCCTCCTTACAATGAGCAGTTCTTC. The encoded protein is CSGREPPYNEQFF.

This sequence joins TRBV10-3 and TRBJ2-4; D might be TRBD1 (6 bases). Judging by the DNA end, TRBJ2-7 fits better; the J call may be wrong. Looked up from germline, CDR1 is ENHRY and CDR2 is SYGVKD. The CDR3 loop spans 13 amino acids. CDR3 DNA sequence: TGTGCCATCAGTGGGGGCCGGGACAACGAGCAGTACTTC. This codes for CAISGGRDNEQYF.

This chain joins TRBV20-1 and TRBJ1-2; a possible D gene is TRBD1 (6 bases). V lost 4 bases to trimming and J lost 8 bases, with 23 bases between them. Germline CDR1 DFQATT, CDR2 SNEGSKA (reference sequence). The CDR3 has 15 amino acids. The CDR3 loop reads CSAKGHVFTLGGYTF. The CDR3 bases are TGCAGTGCTAAGGGACACGTATTTACACTCGGGGGCTACACCTTC.

The table lists this clonotype with a count of one. Here the CDR3 reads CASSLTEATDTQYF. CDR3 in DNA: TGTGCCAGCAGCCTCACCGAGGCCACAGATACGCAGTATTTT. The V call is TRBV3-1, the J call TRBJ2-3, with D uncertain. There are 14 residues in the CDR3. The germline CDR1 and CDR2 sequences are LGHDT and YNNKEL (reference sequence). V lost 4 bases and J 2 bases, leaving 10 bases between the germline ends.

The V gene is TRBV30, the J gene TRBJ2-5; perhaps TRBD2 as D (5 bases). The germline V and J ends were trimmed by 2 bases and 5 bases, with 12 bases remaining between them. The V gene's germline CDR1 is GTSNPN and CDR2 SVGIG (reference sequence). This CDR3 is 13 amino acids long. In DNA, the CDR3 is TGTGCCTGGAGTAATGGGAGAGGGGAGACCCAGTACTTC. Protein sequence: CAWSNGRGETQYF.

The CDR3 bases are TGTGCCAGCAGCGGGACAGCAGGACCTTACGAGCAGTACTTC. Translated, it gives CASSGTAGPYEQYF. V usage is TRBV9 and J usage is TRBJ2-4, with TRBD1 as a possible D gene (6 bases). The end of the DNA fits TRBJ2-7 better, so the J call may be wrong. The CDR3 spans 14 residues. The germline CDR1 and CDR2 sequences are SGDLS and YYNGEE.

This clonotype showed up just a few times. The chain joins TRBV20-1 to TRBJ2-3; TRBD2 matches 9 bases. This CDR3 is 15 amino acids long. Looked up from germline, CDR1 is DFQATT and CDR2 is SNEGSKA (reference sequence). The junction had 9 bases not matched to a gene; V was cut back by 0 bases and J by 8 bases. As DNA, the CDR3 is TGCAGTGCTAGAGATATCAGTCTAGCGGGGCGTACGCAGTATTTT. It codes for CSARDISLAGRTQYF.

The rearrangement uses TRBV12-3 or TRBV12-4 and TRBJ2-1; 9 positions agree with TRBD2. The CDR3 extends over 14 amino acids. V shed 4 bases, J shed 8 bases, and the junction held 6 bases outside the gene matches. The CDR3 nucleotides are TGTGCCAGCAGTTATCCGGGACTAGCCCATGAGCAGTTCTTC. Protein: CASSYPGLAHEQFF.

V usage is TRBV29-1 and J usage is TRBJ2-3; 8 bases align to TRBD2. CDR3 length: 15 residues. Trimming at V came to 0 bases and at J to 4 bases, leaving 6 bases not matched to a gene. Germline loops: CDR1 SQVTM, CDR2 ANQGSEA. This CDR3 is CSVEDPGGVADTQYF. DNA for the CDR3: TGCAGCGTTGAAGATCCGGGAGGGGTGGCAGATACGCAGTATTTT.

This chain joins TRBV5-4 and TRBJ2-1, with D uncertain. V was pared by 3 bases and J by 6 bases, with 16 bases between. Looked up from germline, CDR1 is SGHNT and CDR2 is YYREEE (reference sequence). The CDR3 sequence is 15 residues long. The CDR3 spells CASSSPGLAGNEQFF. The CDR3, as DNA: TGTGCCAGCAGCTCACCCGGGTTAGCCGGCAATGAGCAGTTCTTC.

In this sample, this clonotype turned up a few times. This sequence joins TRBV25-1 and TRBJ2-6; D may be TRBD1 (6 bases). CDR3 size: 19 residues. Per the germline V gene, CDR1 is MGHDK and CDR2 is SYGVNS. The V end was cut by 6 bases, the J end by 0 bases, with 21 bases between. The CDR3 region has the DNA TGTGCCAGCAGCGGGAACAGGGCCCGCCCCATCTCTGGGGCCAACGTCCTGACTTTC. It translates to CASSGNRARPISGANVLTF.

V gene TRBV2 combines with J gene TRBJ2-3; D gene uncertain. Trimming took 2 bases from V and 6 from J, leaving 9 bases between them. From germline, CDR1 is SNHLY and CDR2 FYNNEI. The CDR3 covers 13 residues. The CDR3 loop is CASSELAADTQYF. Here the CDR3 DNA reads TGTGCCAGCAGTGAATTGGCCGCGGATACGCAGTATTTT.

The chain is built from TRBV7-2 and TRBJ2-4; D not resolved. In germline, CDR1 is SGHTA, CDR2 FQGNSA. V was shortened by 3 bases and J by 6 bases, with 15 bases between the two germline ends. The CDR3 totals 15 residues. The CDR3 region is CASSLLVAVGNIQYF. CDR3 DNA sequence: TGTGCCAGCAGCTTGTTGGTAGCTGTGGGAAACATTCAGTACTTC.

Note on this clonotype: The junction shows a germline mismatch at one end, possibly a read error. The chain has TRBV7-2 and TRBJ2-1, with 11 bases identical to TRBD2. The germline CDR1 and CDR2 sequences are SGHTA and FQGNSA. There are 15 residues in the CDR3. The CDR3 reads CASSLLAGDLNEQFF. The CDR3 DNA is TGTGCTAGCAGCTTACTAGCGGGAGACCTCAATGAGCAGTTCTTC. The full variable domain, rest sourced from reference TRBV7-2 and TRBJ2-1, is GAGVSQSPSNKVTEKGKDVELRCDPISGHTALYWYRQSLGQGLEFLIYFQGNSAPDKSGLPSDRFSAERTGGSVSTLTIQRTQQEDSAVYLCASSLLAGDLNEQFFGPGTRLTVL.

The count of this clonotype is one. At one boundary the junction diverges from the germline segment, which might be a read error. The chain links TRBV7-9 to TRBJ2-7; D gene ambiguous. The germline V gene has CDR1 SEHNR and CDR2 FQNEAQ (reference sequence). CDR3 length: 15 amino acids. CDR3 sequence (DNA): TGTGCCAGCAGCTTCATAGGCCGAAATTCCTACGTGCAGTACTTC. Its translation is CASSFIGRNSYVQYF.